Following are 15 T cell receptor beta chains from one sample sequenced in a study of blood T cell repertoires in COVID-19. The method was immunoSEQ multiplex PCR; TCRdb's version includes in-frame clones alone and lacks a portion of them. The sample comprises under 300,000 clones, about 88% of which are singletons, and less than 3% rests with the top ten. The specimen sequenced was PBMCs or T cells enriched from blood (not recorded which). Receptors originate from a woman in her fifties or sixties who had recovered from COVID-19.

The chain joins TRBV9 to TRBJ1-3, with D uncertain. The CDR3 has 13 residues. V was clipped by 4 bases and J by 2 bases, with 7 bases between them. Germline CDR1 and CDR2: SGDLS and YYNGEE. This CDR3 reads CASSPSPGNTIYF. The CDR3 DNA follows: TGTGCCAGCAGCCCGAGCCCTGGAAACACCATATATTTT.

The chain links TRBV11-2 to TRBJ2-7; perhaps TRBD2 as D (6 bases). Trimming stripped 4 bases from V and 4 bases from J, with 17 bases between. CDR1 is SGHAT and CDR2 is FQNNGV in the germline V gene. There are 15 residues in the CDR3. CDR3 bases: TGTGCCAGCAGCTCTTACCGGGAGAGGGGTTACGAGCAGTACTTC. It specifies CASSSYRERGYEQYF.

The chain employs TRBV7-2 and TRBJ2-1; tentative D call: TRBD1 (6 bases). The CDR3 sequence is 17 residues long. Germline lookup yields CDR1 SGHTA and CDR2 FQGNSA. Trimming took 2 bases from V and 7 from J, leaving 21 bases between them. DNA of the CDR3: TGTGCCAGCAGCTTATGGAGTTCGGCAGGGGTTGGTAATGAGCAGTTCTTC. This sequence encodes CASSLWSSAGVGNEQFF. Full variable domain (remainder filled in from reference TRBV7-2 and TRBJ2-1): GAGVSQSPSNKVTEKGKDVELRCDPISGHTALYWYRQSLGQGLEFLIYFQGNSAPDKSGLPSDRFSAERTGGSVSTLTIQRTQQEDSAVYLCASSLWSSAGVGNEQFFGPGTRLTVL.

The chain employs TRBV2 and TRBJ1-2; D possibly corresponds to TRBD1 (6 bases). Per the germline V gene, CDR1 is SNHLY and CDR2 is FYNNEI. This CDR3 has 13 amino acids. The germline V and J ends were trimmed by 7 bases and 2 bases, with 11 bases remaining between them. The CDR3 DNA follows: TGTGCCAGCAAACCCGACAGGAACTATGGCTACACCTTC. Its translation: CASKPDRNYGYTF.

The chain employs TRBV9 and TRBJ2-3, with TRBD2 matching 10 bases. Germline trimming cut 3 bases from V and 4 bases from J; bases unmatched to any gene: 8. Germline V CDR1 and CDR2: SGDLS, YYNGEE. The CDR3 consists of 16 residues. The CDR3 sequence is CASSAPEREGSDTQYF. In DNA, the CDR3 is TGTGCCAGCAGCGCCCCCGAGCGGGAGGGTTCAGATACGCAGTATTTT.

The gene calls are TRBV28 and TRBJ2-5; TRBD2 agrees at 10 bases. Trimming removed 6 bases from V and 5 bases from J; junction bases left unmatched: 9. The CDR3 is 15 residues long. Germline CDR1 and CDR2: MDHEN and SYDVKM. For the CDR3, the DNA is TGTGCCAGCAGCCGTCCCACTAGCGGGGTCGAGACCCAGTACTTC. Protein sequence: CASSRPTSGVETQYF.

CDR3 nucleotide sequence: TGTGCCAGCAGCTCGAGACAGGGGATAGCCGGGGAGCTGTTTTTT. This gives the protein CASSSRQGIAGELFF. The V call is TRBV7-3, the J call TRBJ2-2; 8 nucleotides line up with TRBD1. The CDR3 is 15 amino acids. Germline V gene data show CDR1 as SGHTA and CDR2 as FQGTGA. Trimming cost V 4 bases and J 6 bases; bases outside gene matches: 7. The full variable domain, completed using reference TRBV7-3 and TRBJ2-2, is GAGVSQTPSNKVTEKGKYVELRCDPISGHTALYWYRQSLGQGPEFLIYFQGTGAADDSGLPNDRFFAVRPEGSVSTLKIQRTERGDSAVYLCASSSRQGIAGELFFGEGSRLTVL.

In its sample, this clone was seen once. In the same sample, other DNA sequences code for this CDR3. The chain has TRBV18 and TRBJ1-5; D is unclear. V shed 6 bases and J shed 4 bases, with 13 bases lying between them. CDR1 is KGHSH and CDR2 is LQKENI in the germline V gene. The CDR3 is 14 residues long. CDR3 loop: CASSPGASNQPQHF. The CDR3 DNA is TGTGCCAGCTCCCCAGGAGCCTCTAATCAGCCCCAGCATTTT.

This clone has only a few counts. V usage is TRBV4-3 and J usage is TRBJ2-6; 9 nucleotides line up with TRBD2. Germline V CDR1 and CDR2: LGHNA, YSLEER. J gave up 2 bases and V 5 bases, and 7 bases lay outside the gene matches. The CDR3 spans 17 residues. Written as DNA, the CDR3 is TGCGCCAGCAGCAATAGCGGGAGCTCTACTGGGGCCAACGTCCTGACTTTC. Protein sequence: CASSNSGSSTGANVLTF.

This chain connects TRBV5-6 to TRBJ2-3; 7 bases fit TRBD2. V was clipped by 0 bases and J by 8 bases; unmatched bases: 3. Germline CDR1 SGHDT, CDR2 YYEEEE. This CDR3 region has 13 residues. Written as DNA, the CDR3 is TGTGCCAGCAGCTTGGAGTCTAGCGGTACGCAGTATTTT. This gives the protein CASSLESSGTQYF.

This chain connects TRBV5-5 to TRBJ2-1; 12 bases line up with TRBD1. The germline V gene has CDR1 SGHKS and CDR2 YYEKEE (reference sequence). With V trimmed by 4 bases and J by 7 bases, 6 bases remained unmatched. This CDR3 is 15 amino acids long. The DNA of the CDR3 is TGTGCCAGCAGCGGTCGGGACAGGGGGCATAATGAGCAGTTCTTC. Encoded protein: CASSGRDRGHNEQFF.

The CDR3 loop is CASSEGQARQPQHF. Here the CDR3 DNA reads TGTGCCAGCAGTGAGGGACAGGCACGGCAGCCCCAGCATTTT. V usage is TRBV2 and J usage is TRBJ1-5; 8 positions agree with TRBD1. V gave up 3 bases and J gave up 7 bases; unmatched junction bases: 5. Germline V gene sequence: CDR1 SNHLY, CDR2 FYNNEI. The CDR3 has 14 residues. The whole variable domain, filled in from reference TRBV2 and TRBJ1-5, reads EPEVTQTPSHQVTQMGQEVILRCVPISNHLYFYWYRQILGQKVEFLVSFYNNEISEKSEIFDDQFSVERPDGSNFTLKIRSTKLEDSAMYFCASSEGQARQPQHFGDGTRLSIL.

The chain recombines TRBV28 with TRBJ1-1; D remains ambiguous. The CDR3 is made up of 13 amino acids. V shed 4 bases and J shed 1 base, with 7 bases lying between them. In germline, CDR1 is MDHEN, CDR2 SYDVKM. CDR3 sequence reads: CASSSNRNTEAFF. CDR3 nucleotide sequence: TGTGCCAGCAGTTCCAACAGGAACACTGAAGCTTTCTTT.

The DNA for the CDR3 is TGTGCCAGTAGTAGCGGGAGCTCCTACAATGAGCAGTTCTTC. Its translation: CASSSGSSYNEQFF. The V and J genes are TRBV19 and TRBJ2-1; 7 bases match TRBD2. Germline CDR1 reads LNHDA; CDR2 reads SQIVND (reference sequence). CDR3 size: 14 residues. J was trimmed by 0 bases and V by 4 bases; bases with no gene match: 0.

The gene calls are TRBV28 and TRBJ2-2; TRBD2 matches at 10 bases. The J segment lost 5 bases and the V segment lost 9 bases, leaving 3 bases of the junction unmatched. In germline, CDR1 is MDHEN, CDR2 SYDVKM. This CDR3 has 13 residues. The CDR3 region is CASLAGVTGELFF. In nucleotides, the CDR3 is TGTGCCAGTCTAGCGGGAGTTACCGGGGAGCTGTTTTTT.